A single TCR beta chain is shown here with its context. Antigen specificity is unknown. This entry belongs to a study of cytomegalovirus exposure and HLA in healthy donors. Study-wide results and caveats: Reports state that TCR beta sequences accurately predicted most subjects' HLA-A and HLA-B alleles. A missense DCLRE1C variant was associated with V- and J-gene trimming of TCR beta chains in a later analysis, and an independent cohort replicated the association. Productive rates of about 90% or about 30% were seen for most TCR beta V segments in an earlier analysis.

CDR1 is LNHDA, CDR2 SQIVND, per germline (reference sequence). This CDR3 spans 15 amino acids. Trimming took 6 bases from V and 0 from J; bases not matched to a gene: 5. This cohort consisted of healthy bone marrow donors. PCR amplification relied on 60 Vbeta primers (plus 13 Jbeta primers). Sequenced by immunoSEQ multiplex PCR; TCRdb stores in-frame clones only, minus some. The sample comprises about 130,000 clones, about 73% of which are singletons, and 4% to 5% rests with the top ten. The sequenced sample was PBMCs. The sequence was collected from a woman between 50 and 59 years old in good health and CMV-seropositive. The chain couples TRBV19 to TRBJ1-5, with 7 bases lining up with TRBD1. The CDR3 protein is CASRRRDSSNQPQHF. The DNA of the CDR3 is TGTGCCAGTAGGCGCCGGGACAGTAGCAATCAGCCCCAGCATTTT.